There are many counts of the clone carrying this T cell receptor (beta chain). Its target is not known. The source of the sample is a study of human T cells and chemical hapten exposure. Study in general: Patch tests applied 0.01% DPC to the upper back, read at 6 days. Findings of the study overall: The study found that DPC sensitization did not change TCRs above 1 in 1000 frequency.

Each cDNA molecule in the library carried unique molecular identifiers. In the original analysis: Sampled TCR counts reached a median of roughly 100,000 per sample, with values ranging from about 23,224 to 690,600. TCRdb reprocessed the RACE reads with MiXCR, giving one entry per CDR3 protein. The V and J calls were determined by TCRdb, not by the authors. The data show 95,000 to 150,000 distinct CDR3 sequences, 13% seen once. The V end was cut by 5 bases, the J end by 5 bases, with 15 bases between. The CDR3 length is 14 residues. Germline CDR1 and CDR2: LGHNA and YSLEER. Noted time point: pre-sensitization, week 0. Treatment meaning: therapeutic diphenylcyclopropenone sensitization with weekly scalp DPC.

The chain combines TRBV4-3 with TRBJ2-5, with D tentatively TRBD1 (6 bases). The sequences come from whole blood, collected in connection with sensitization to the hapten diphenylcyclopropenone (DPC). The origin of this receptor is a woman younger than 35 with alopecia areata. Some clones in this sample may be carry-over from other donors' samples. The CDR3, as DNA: TGCGCCAGCAGCGTGGATAATAGGGGGGAGACCCAGTACTTC. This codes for CASSVDNRGETQYF.